Each of the 31 T cell receptor beta chains below was sequenced from the same sample in a study of blood T cell repertoires in COVID-19. Sequencing used immunoSEQ multiplex PCR; TCRdb keeps in-frame clones, though not all of them. The sample shows some 94,000 clones, around 72% of them seen only once. Sequenced sample: peripheral blood. All receptors come from a woman aged 55-70 years in a cohort sampled during active or convalescent COVID-19.

The chain links TRBV7-2 to TRBJ1-2, with TRBD1 as a possible D gene (6 bases). CDR3 size: 13 residues. Trimming took off 6 bases at V and 7 bases at J, with 15 bases between the two ends. Germline CDR1 is SGHTA and CDR2 is FQGNSA. In DNA form, the CDR3 reads TGTGCCAGCAGAGGACAGCAGGGGAGTGGCTACACCTTC. Translated: CASRGQQGSGYTF.

The gene calls are TRBV15 and TRBJ1-1; D is uncertain. Trimming stripped 5 bases from V and 4 bases from J, with 17 bases between. The CDR3 consists of 15 residues. CDR1 is LNHNV and CDR2 is YYDKDF in the germline V gene (reference sequence). CDR3 amino acids: CATSRRSGSVTEAFF. In nucleotides, the CDR3 is TGTGCCACCAGCCGACGGAGTGGGTCGGTCACTGAAGCTTTCTTT.

This chain links TRBV18 with TRBJ1-1, with 7 bases matching TRBD1. This CDR3 comprises 15 residues. V was clipped by 2 bases and J by 1 base; unmatched bases: 4. The V gene's germline CDR1 is KGHSH and CDR2 LQKENI. The CDR3 bases are TGTGCCAGCTCACCAGGACAGGCGGAGAACACTGAAGCTTTCTTT. It codes for CASSPGQAENTEAFF.

The V call is TRBV9, the J call TRBJ1-2; the D is unclear. Germline V gene sequence: CDR1 SGDLS, CDR2 YYNGEE. This CDR3 has 17 residues. The V and J ends lost 0 bases and 3 bases respectively, with 18 bases between them. The CDR3 here is CASSVGGWGEADYGYTF. DNA for the CDR3: TGTGCCAGCAGCGTAGGAGGATGGGGAGAGGCGGACTATGGCTACACCTTC.

This rearrangement joins TRBV9 to TRBJ2-1; tentatively, D is TRBD2 (6 bases). The CDR3 consists of 14 residues. Trimming stripped 4 bases from V and 9 bases from J, with 17 bases between. Per the germline V gene, CDR1 is SGDLS and CDR2 is YYNGEE. The CDR3 region is CASSPTGRTIEQFF. CDR3 nucleotide sequence: TGTGCCAGCAGCCCCACGGGACGGACTATTGAGCAGTTCTTC.

This chain links TRBV10-3 with TRBJ2-7; 8 positions match TRBD2. This CDR3 contains 14 residues. Germline lookup yields CDR1 ENHRY and CDR2 SYGVKD. The junction had 6 bases not matched to a gene; V was cut back by 3 bases and J by 5 bases. CDR3 nucleotides: TGTGCCATCAGTGAACGGGGGGGCGTGAACGAGCAGTACTTC. Amino acids: CAISERGGVNEQYF.

The table lists this clone with a few counts. V usage is TRBV5-1 and J usage is TRBJ2-7, with 9 bases matching TRBD1. The V gene's germline CDR1 is SGHRS and CDR2 YFSETQ. With 4 bases clipped from V and 3 bases from J, the junction kept 17 bases outside the gene matches. The CDR3 has 18 amino acids. CDR3 loop: CASSVGTGTPLTVYEQYF. The CDR3 DNA reads TGCGCCAGCAGCGTAGGGACAGGGACCCCCCTTACCGTCTACGAGCAGTACTTC.

The chain combines TRBV5-4 with TRBJ2-2, with TRBD1 as a possible D gene (6 bases). V shed 2 bases and J shed 3 bases, with 11 bases lying between them. The germline V gene encodes CDR1 SGHNT and CDR2 YYREEE (reference sequence). This CDR3 comprises 15 residues. This CDR3 is CASSFPRGDTGELFF. The CDR3 nucleotides are TGTGCCAGCAGCTTCCCCAGGGGTGACACCGGGGAGCTGTTTTTT.

The rearrangement uses TRBV7-9 and TRBJ2-4; D might be TRBD2 (5 bases). Looked up from germline, CDR1 is SEHNR and CDR2 is FQNEAQ (reference sequence). V lost 0 bases to trimming and J lost 6 bases, with 12 bases between them. The CDR3 is 15 residues long. The CDR3 loop reads CASSLAAGFGNIQYF. The CDR3 DNA follows: TGTGCCAGCAGCTTAGCCGCGGGTTTCGGAAACATTCAGTACTTC.

This rearrangement joins TRBV5-6 to TRBJ1-1; unclear D gene. The CDR3 contains 13 residues. The V end lost 1 base, the J end lost 5 bases, and 9 bases lay between the germline ends. Per the germline V gene, CDR1 is SGHDT and CDR2 is YYEEEE. This chain's CDR3 is CASSLSGGTEAFF. For the CDR3, the DNA is TGTGCCAGCAGCTTGAGCGGAGGGACTGAAGCTTTCTTT.

This clone was seen a few times. The chain joins TRBV19 to TRBJ1-2; no reliable D call. This CDR3 region has 15 residues. In germline, CDR1 is LNHDA, CDR2 SQIVND (reference sequence). V was cut by 3 bases and J by 0 bases, with 11 bases left in between. CDR3 protein: CASSIRADSNYGYTF. The CDR3 nucleotides read TGTGCCAGTAGTATCCGCGCGGATTCTAACTATGGCTACACCTTC.

V and J are TRBV7-8 and TRBJ1-4, with a weak D call TRBD1 (6 bases). V was clipped by 5 bases and J by 5 bases, with 9 bases between them. CDR3 length: 13 residues. CDR1 is SGHVS and CDR2 is FQNEAQ in the germline V gene. The DNA of the CDR3 is TGTGCCAGCAGCCGGGACACCAATGAAAAACTGTTTTTT. Translating it yields CASSRDTNEKLFF.

The rearrangement links TRBV7-6 to TRBJ1-4; no reliable D call. This CDR3 spans 15 amino acids. V lost 1 base and J lost 5, with 11 bases in between. Germline V gene lookup returns CDR1 SGHVS and CDR2 FNYEAQ. CDR3 bases: TGTGCCAGCAGCTTAGGGCAGGTCCAAAATGAAAAACTGTTTTTT. It specifies CASSLGQVQNEKLFF.

As concerns this clone: An end of the junction does not agree with germline; a read error may underlie this. The J gene is TRBJ1-4, the V gene TRBV4-2, with 8 bases fitting TRBD1. CDR3 size: 15 residues. Looked up from germline, CDR1 is LGHNA and CDR2 is YNFKEQ. For the CDR3, the DNA is TGTACCAGCAGCCAAGTCGGCGGACAGGGTGAAAAACTGTTTTTT. Translated, it gives CTSSQVGGQGEKLFF.

The chain has TRBV7-9 and TRBJ2-7; 9 bases align to TRBD1. Germline CDR1 SEHNR, CDR2 FQNEAQ (reference sequence). This CDR3 is 17 amino acids long. The ends lost 5 bases at V and 2 bases at J; junction bases unmatched: 13. This CDR3 reads CASSRMGMGTGPYEQYF. In DNA, the CDR3 is TGTGCCAGCAGCCGAATGGGGATGGGGACAGGGCCCTACGAGCAGTACTTC.

The V call is TRBV11-2, the J call TRBJ1-6; no definite D call. Germline CDR1 SGHAT, CDR2 FQNNGV. The CDR3 has 16 residues. V lost 1 base and J lost 0, with 7 bases in between. For the CDR3, the DNA is TGTGCCAGCAGCTTAGGTTTGCGCTCCTATAATTCACCCCTCCACTTT. It yields the protein CASSLGLRSYNSPLHF. The complete variable domain, with remaining parts taken from reference TRBV11-2 and TRBJ1-6, reads EAGVAQSPRYKIIEKRQSVAFWCNPISGHATLYWYQQILGQGPKLLIQFQNNGVVDDSQLPKDRFSAERLKGVDSTLKIQPAKLEDSAVYLCASSLGLRSYNSPLHFGNGTRLTVT.

This clone turned up a few times. The J gene is TRBJ2-1, the V gene TRBV7-9, with no clear D. This CDR3 contains 12 residues. V was clipped by 5 bases and J by 5 bases, with 7 bases between them. Per germline, CDR1 SEHNR and CDR2 FQNEAQ (reference sequence). The CDR3 loop is CASSPRDNEQFF. The CDR3 DNA sequence: TGTGCCAGCAGCCCACGGGACAATGAGCAGTTCTTC.

This sequence joins TRBV4-1 and TRBJ2-3; 8 nucleotides match TRBD1. Germline V gene sequence: CDR1 MGHRA, CDR2 YSYEKL. J lost 2 bases, V lost 2 bases, and 3 bases had no gene match. CDR3 length: 15 residues. The CDR3 DNA reads TGCGCCAGCAGCCAACAGGGGGCGGACACAGATACGCAGTATTTT. It translates to CASSQQGADTDTQYF.

The chain combines TRBV6-6 with TRBJ2-7, with 8 bases matching TRBD1. CDR3 size: 14 residues. Trimming at V came to 5 bases and at J to 1 base, leaving 4 bases not matched to a gene. Germline values: CDR1 MNHNY, CDR2 SVGAGI (reference sequence). The CDR3 spells CASSTDRGSYEQYF. The DNA for the CDR3 is TGTGCCAGCAGTACAGACAGGGGATCCTACGAGCAGTACTTC.

This clone has just a few counts. The V gene is TRBV9, the J gene TRBJ1-1; D is perhaps TRBD1 (5 bases). Trimming left V 5 bases short and J 1 base short, with 15 bases between. The length of the CDR3 is 15 residues. CDR1 and CDR2 from the germline V gene are SGDLS and YYNGEE. CDR3 bases: TGTGCCAGCAGAAAATCGACAGACCCGAACACTGAAGCTTTCTTT. Protein: CASRKSTDPNTEAFF.

In this sample, this clone turned up a few times. V is TRBV28 and J is TRBJ1-5; no definite D call. This CDR3 region has 13 residues. Germline V gives CDR1 MDHEN, CDR2 SYDVKM. Trimming removed 4 bases from V and 4 bases from J, with 8 bases in between. The CDR3 sequence: CASSWGGNQPQHF. The DNA of the CDR3 is TGTGCCAGCAGTTGGGGAGGGAATCAGCCCCAGCATTTT.

The chain combines TRBV28 with TRBJ1-5, with TRBD1 matching 7 bases. With 6 bases clipped from V and 2 bases from J, the junction kept 10 bases outside the gene matches. The CDR3 consists of 16 residues. The germline CDR1 and CDR2 sequences are MDHEN and SYDVKM. The CDR3 sequence: CASRSNRGSGNQPQHF. The CDR3 DNA follows: TGTGCCAGCAGATCTAACAGGGGATCTGGCAATCAGCCCCAGCATTTT.

The chain has TRBV18 and TRBJ1-2, with D maybe TRBD1 (6 bases). This CDR3 spans 15 amino acids. Germline-derived CDR1 and CDR2 are KGHSH and LQKENI. V was pared by 6 bases and J by 5 bases, with 19 bases between. The CDR3 nucleotides are TGTGCCAGCTCCCCGAACCCCGGGACACCTTATGGCTACACCTTC. Its protein is CASSPNPGTPYGYTF. Supplemented by reference TRBV18 and TRBJ1-2, the full variable domain reads NAGVMQNPRHLVRRRGQEARLRCSPMKGHSHVYWYRQLPEEGLKFMVYLQKENIIDESGMPKERFSAEFPKEGPSILRIQQVVRGDSAAYFCASSPNPGTPYGYTFGSGTRLTVV.

This clone came up a few times. The rearrangement links TRBV3-1 (or the pseudogene TRBV3-2) to TRBJ2-7; the D gene is possibly TRBD2 (5 bases). The V end was cut by 0 bases, the J end by 3 bases, with 15 bases between. Germline assignment: CDR1 LGHDT and CDR2 YNNKEL (reference sequence). The CDR3 spans 16 residues. DNA of the CDR3: TGTGCCAGCAGCCAAGATTCTCGCGGGCCTTACTACGAGCAGTACTTC. Protein: CASSQDSRGPYYEQYF.

The rearrangement uses TRBV6-2 or TRBV6-3 and TRBJ2-4; D unresolved. CDR1 and CDR2 from the germline V gene are MNHEY and SVGEGT. V dropped 4 bases and J dropped 0 bases, with 13 bases sitting between them. The CDR3 totals 16 residues. The CDR3 coding sequence is TGTGCCAGCAGTTCCCTCCCCTATATAGCCAAAAACATTCAGTACTTC. Protein product: CASSSLPYIAKNIQYF.

The chain couples TRBV7-9 to TRBJ1-1; 9 nucleotides match TRBD1. J gave up 4 bases and V 4 bases, and 4 bases lay outside the gene matches. The CDR3 contains 14 residues. Looked up from germline, CDR1 is SEHNR and CDR2 is FQNEAQ (reference sequence). CDR3 residues: CASSSKTGGTEAFF. The CDR3 bases are TGTGCCAGCAGCTCCAAGACAGGGGGCACTGAAGCTTTCTTT.

The gene calls are TRBV15 and TRBJ2-7; a possible D gene is TRBD1 (6 bases). The CDR3 has 17 residues. V gave up 0 bases and J gave up 3 bases, with 18 bases separating them. Looked up from germline, CDR1 is LNHNV and CDR2 is YYDKDF (reference sequence). The CDR3 DNA follows: TGTGCCACCAGCAGAGATCGTGGCAGGGGCTTTAACTACGAGCAGTACTTC. Translation: CATSRDRGRGFNYEQYF.

This clone was found a few times. The CDR3 reads CASSLTGEIYEQYF. The CDR3 nucleotides are TGCGCCAGCAGCCTGACAGGGGAGATCTACGAGCAGTACTTC. The rearrangement joins TRBV5-1 to TRBJ2-7, with 8 bases aligning to TRBD1. V lost 4 bases to trimming and J lost 3 bases; unmatched junction nucleotides: 6. CDR3 length: 14 residues. Germline V gene lookup returns CDR1 SGHRS and CDR2 YFSETQ. Filled out from reference TRBV5-1 and TRBJ2-7, the complete variable domain reads KAGVTQTPRYLIKTRGQQVTLSCSPISGHRSVSWYQQTPGQGLQFLFEYFSETQRNKGNFPGRFSGRQFSNSRSEMNVSTLELGDSALYLCASSLTGEIYEQYFGPGTRLTVT.

The chain recombines TRBV5-8 with TRBJ2-5, with D possibly TRBD2 on 7 matching bases. V lost 7 bases and J lost 2, with 15 bases in between. Germline V lookup: CDR1 SGHTS, CDR2 YDEGEE. The CDR3 runs 14 residues. The CDR3 region is CASRGAGPQETQYF. The CDR3 DNA is TGTGCCAGCCGGGGGGCGGGTCCTCAAGAGACCCAGTACTTC.

At least ten counts were recorded for this clone. The chain couples TRBV6-5 to TRBJ2-7; D is possibly TRBD2 (5 bases). In germline, CDR1 is MNHEY, CDR2 SVGAGI. V lost 5 bases to trimming and J lost 7 bases, with 15 bases between them. The CDR3 length is 13 residues. The chain's CDR3 is CASSPSRSGEQYF. The CDR3 DNA reads as TGTGCCAGCAGTCCCTCACGGAGCGGTGAGCAGTACTTC.

J is TRBJ2-5 and V is TRBV7-6, with 9 bases that match TRBD2. This CDR3 comprises 17 residues. Looked up from germline, CDR1 is SGHVS and CDR2 is FNYEAQ. Germline trimming cut 3 bases from V and 5 bases from J; bases unmatched to any gene: 13. CDR3 sequence reads: CASSFDSSGATSETQYF. As DNA, the CDR3 is TGTGCCAGCAGCTTTGATTCTAGCGGGGCGACCAGCGAGACCCAGTACTTC. The full variable domain, completed using reference TRBV7-6 and TRBJ2-5, is GAGVSQSPRYKVTKRGQDVALRCDPISGHVSLYWYRQALGQGPEFLTYFNYEAQQDKSGLPNDRFSAERPEGSISTLTIQRTEQRDSAMYRCASSFDSSGATSETQYFGPGTRLLVL.